Presented here are 5 T cell receptor beta chains from one specimen sequenced in a study of CD8 T cells in ankylosing spondylitis. MiXCR, applied by TCRdb to the 5' RACE reads, yields one record per CDR3 protein. Found here are 250,000 to 300,000 distinct CDR3 sequences, 20% of them singletons; the top ten hold 7.5% to 9%. Sample: blood, either unsorted or a sorted T cell fraction (not recorded which). These receptors were collected from a male donor with ankylosing spondylitis or in good health (not recorded which).

This chain uses TRBV5-5 with TRBJ1-5; D ambiguous. V gave up 1 base and J gave up 3 bases, with 14 bases separating them. Germline values: CDR1 SGHKS, CDR2 YYEKEE (reference sequence). The CDR3 loop spans 16 amino acids. As DNA, the CDR3 is TGTGCCAGCAGCTTGTCGCCAGGAGGGATCAATCAGCCCCAGCATTTT. It is translated as CASSLSPGGINQPQHF.

This clonotype was detected only a few times. The chain employs TRBV28 and TRBJ1-1; D not certain. V gave up 5 bases and J gave up 1 base, with 11 bases separating them. Per germline, CDR1 MDHEN and CDR2 SYDVKM. This CDR3 comprises 14 residues. CDR3 in amino acids: CASSPSYGNTEAFF. The CDR3 DNA sequence: TGTGCCAGCAGTCCGAGCTACGGGAACACTGAAGCTTTCTTT.

Only a few counts were recorded for this clonotype. The chain recombines TRBV5-1 with TRBJ1-4, with D possibly TRBD1 on 6 matching bases. The CDR3 contains 13 residues. Germline-derived CDR1 and CDR2 are SGHRS and YFSETQ. Trimming removed 4 bases at V and 4 bases at J, with 8 bases between. CDR3 region: CASSRTDNEKLFF. As DNA, the CDR3 is TGCGCCAGCAGCAGGACAGATAATGAAAAACTGTTTTTT.

This clonotype was observed a handful of times. J is TRBJ2-3 and V is TRBV7-7; D possibly corresponds to TRBD2 (5 bases). Germline assignment: CDR1 SSHAT and CDR2 FNYEAQ (reference sequence). V was shortened by 5 bases and J by 0 bases, with 9 bases between the two germline ends. The CDR3 consists of 14 residues. Here the CDR3 DNA reads TGTGCCAGCAGCCGACTATCTAGCACAGATACGCAGTATTTT. It encodes CASSRLSSTDTQYF. Full variable domain (outside the CDR3, taken from reference TRBV7-7 and TRBJ2-3): GAGVSQSPRYKVTKRGQDVTLRCDPISSHATLYWYQQALGQGPEFLTYFNYEAQPDKSGLPSDRFSAERPEGSISTLTIQRTEQRDSAMYRCASSRLSSTDTQYFGPGTRLTVL.

This clonotype was seen only a few times. The chain employs TRBV3-1 and TRBJ1-2; 10 bases fit TRBD1. CDR1 and CDR2 (germline): LGHDT, YNNKEL (reference sequence). V lost 4 bases to trimming and J lost 8 bases; unmatched junction nucleotides: 16. The CDR3 is made up of 17 amino acids. The CDR3 nucleotides read TGTGCCAGCAGCCCGACTCAGACAGGGGGCTATACTTGGGGCTACACCTTC. Amino acid sequence: CASSPTQTGGYTWGYTF.